These 13 T cell receptor beta chains originate from one sample sequenced in a study of blood T cell repertoires in COVID-19. Profiling relied on immunoSEQ multiplex PCR, and the TCRdb table lists in-frame clones only, not all of them. The repertoire includes roughly 220,000 clones, around 86% of them detected once, and 3% to 4.5% sits in the top ten. Source material: PBMCs or T cells enriched from blood (not recorded which). Receptors originate from a woman aged 40 to 50 with acute COVID-19.

This clone was detected a few times. The chain links TRBV5-1 to TRBJ2-2; TRBD1 matches at 11 bases. There are 16 residues in the CDR3. Trimming removed 4 bases from V and 7 bases from J; junction bases left unmatched: 9. Germline assignment: CDR1 SGHRS and CDR2 YFSETQ. For the CDR3, the DNA is TGCGCCAGCAGCCCGGCCCCCGGGACAGGGGGCGGGGAGCTGTTTTTT. This gives the protein CASSPAPGTGGGELFF.

The chain joins TRBV4-1 to TRBJ1-1; D perhaps matches TRBD1 (6 bases). V was shortened by 5 bases and J by 2 bases, with 12 bases between the two germline ends. Germline CDR1 and CDR2: MGHRA and YSYEKL. CDR3 length: 14 residues. The CDR3 DNA reads as TGCGCCAGCAGCAACAGGGCGAGTAACACTGAAGCTTTCTTT. The encoded protein is CASSNRASNTEAFF.

This clone has just a few counts. The rearrangement joins TRBV6-5 to TRBJ2-5, with 8 bases identical to TRBD2. Germline trimming cut 5 bases from V and 7 bases from J; bases unmatched to any gene: 9. The CDR3 sequence is 14 residues long. Germline CDR1 MNHEY, CDR2 SVGAGI. CDR3 sequence reads: CASSQTSGGGTQYF. CDR3 nucleotide sequence: TGTGCCAGCAGTCAAACTAGCGGAGGGGGGACCCAGTACTTC.

This chain connects TRBV5-1 to TRBJ2-3, with D perhaps matching TRBD2 (6 bases). CDR3 length equals 17 residues. Between the trimmed V and J ends, which lost 0 bases and 3 bases, there was a span of 17 bases. Germline loops: CDR1 SGHRS, CDR2 YFSETQ. The CDR3 DNA reads TGCGCCAGCAGCTTGGCGTATAGCGGATTAAAGACAGATACGCAGTATTTT. It translates to CASSLAYSGLKTDTQYF.

The rearrangement uses TRBV4-3 and TRBJ2-5; TRBD1 aligns across 9 bases. Unmatched junction bases numbered 12, after V lost 2 bases and J lost 5 bases. Germline V CDR1 and CDR2: LGHNA, YSLEER. The CDR3 has 17 residues. CDR3 loop: CASSQLGQGPSGETQYF. CDR3 DNA sequence: TGCGCCAGCAGCCAACTAGGACAGGGGCCATCCGGGGAGACCCAGTACTTC.

The chain recombines TRBV5-1 with TRBJ2-2; D ambiguous. This CDR3 comprises 15 residues. V lost 0 bases, J lost 0 bases, and 6 bases lay in between. In germline, CDR1 is SGHRS, CDR2 YFSETQ. This chain's CDR3 is CASSLVAANTGELFF. DNA for the CDR3: TGCGCCAGCAGCTTGGTAGCCGCGAACACCGGGGAGCTGTTTTTT.

V usage is TRBV7-2 and J usage is TRBJ2-5; D remains ambiguous. CDR1 and CDR2 from the germline V gene are SGHTA and FQGNSA. The CDR3 is 13 residues long. V dropped 3 bases and J dropped 1 base, with 6 bases sitting between them. Written as DNA, the CDR3 is TGTGCCAGCAGCTTCATGAGCCAAGAGACCCAGTACTTC. Translating it yields CASSFMSQETQYF.

The sample holds one count of this clone. The genes are TRBV30 and TRBJ2-2, with a tentative D call TRBD1 (7 bases). V lost 7 bases, J lost 6 bases, and 18 bases lay in between. Germline V gene sequence: CDR1 GTSNPN, CDR2 SVGIG (reference sequence). The CDR3 extends over 14 amino acids. The CDR3 sequence: CASPDRIAAGELFF. CDR3 DNA sequence: TGTGCCTCCCCGGACAGGATAGCGGCCGGGGAGCTGTTTTTT.

The V gene is TRBV18, the J gene TRBJ1-2; the D gene is possibly TRBD1 (5 bases). The CDR3 totals 14 residues. Trimming stripped 4 bases from V and 0 bases from J, with 9 bases between. Germline assignment: CDR1 KGHSH and CDR2 LQKENI. CDR3: CASSLARANYGYTF. In DNA, the CDR3 is TGTGCCAGCTCACTTGCCAGGGCTAACTATGGCTACACCTTC.

The CDR3 sequence is CASSLEGARNEQFF. The DNA of the CDR3 is TGTGCCAGCAGCTTGGAGGGGGCTCGCAATGAGCAGTTCTTC. V and J are TRBV7-2 and TRBJ2-1; maybe TRBD1 (7 bases). Germline lookup yields CDR1 SGHTA and CDR2 FQGNSA. V lost 3 bases to trimming and J lost 6 bases, with 12 bases between them. The CDR3 extends over 14 amino acids. Using reference TRBV7-2 and TRBJ2-1 for the parts outside the CDR3, the full variable domain is GAGVSQSPSNKVTEKGKDVELRCDPISGHTALYWYRQSLGQGLEFLIYFQGNSAPDKSGLPSDRFSAERTGGSVSTLTIQRTQQEDSAVYLCASSLEGARNEQFFGPGTRLTVL.

J is TRBJ2-7 and V is TRBV27, with TRBD1 matching 9 bases. The CDR3 spans 14 residues. Looked up from germline, CDR1 is MNHEY and CDR2 is SMNVEV (reference sequence). The junction had 5 bases not matched to a gene; V was cut back by 5 bases and J by 3 bases. CDR3 in amino acids: CASSPGQGFYEQYF. The CDR3 region has the DNA TGTGCCAGCAGTCCGGGACAGGGTTTCTACGAGCAGTACTTC.

The genes are TRBV29-1 and TRBJ2-7, with D maybe TRBD2 (6 bases). Between the trimmed V and J ends, which lost 4 bases and 2 bases, there was a span of 12 bases. Looked up from germline, CDR1 is SQVTM and CDR2 is ANQGSEA. The CDR3 is made up of 13 amino acids. Here the CDR3 DNA reads TGCAGCGTTGCGAGCGGGCCTACCTACGAGCAGTACTTC. Encoded protein: CSVASGPTYEQYF.

This rearrangement joins TRBV7-3 to TRBJ2-3; 10 bases fit TRBD1. This CDR3 has 15 residues. Germline CDR1 is SGHTA and CDR2 is FQGTGA. The J segment lost 4 bases and the V segment lost 5 bases, leaving 6 bases of the junction unmatched. Written as DNA, the CDR3 is TGTGCCAGCAGCCCGGGACAGGGGACCGCAGATACGCAGTATTTT. Translation: CASSPGQGTADTQYF.